Sequencing of this T cell receptor (beta chain) was carried out in a study of blood T cell repertoires in COVID-19. Study details: Material from acute and convalescent COVID-19 was sourced from the United States, Italy and Spain.

Original handling: Counts of nucleated cells, estimated from reference gene primer amplification, were obtained. TCRdb's table, derived via immunoSEQ multiplex PCR, lists solely in-frame clones and lacks some. V and J calls plus clone size are reproduced from that table; the DNA served to infer D and trimming. The sample yields about 260,000 clones, roughly 85% seen once. Trimming stripped 6 bases from V and 3 bases from J, with 21 bases between. This CDR3 is built from 17 residues. Germline V CDR1 and CDR2: LGHDT, YNNKEL (reference sequence). Specimen: peripheral blood. The J gene is TRBJ1-5, the V gene TRBV3-1 (or the pseudogene TRBV3-2); tentatively, D is TRBD1 (5 bases). The TCR was taken from a woman aged 50 to 60 who had recovered from COVID-19. The DNA for the CDR3 is TGTGCCAGCAGTCCGACGCGCACAGGTACTTCCAATCAGCCCCAGCATTTT. It yields the protein CASSPTRTGTSNQPQHF.